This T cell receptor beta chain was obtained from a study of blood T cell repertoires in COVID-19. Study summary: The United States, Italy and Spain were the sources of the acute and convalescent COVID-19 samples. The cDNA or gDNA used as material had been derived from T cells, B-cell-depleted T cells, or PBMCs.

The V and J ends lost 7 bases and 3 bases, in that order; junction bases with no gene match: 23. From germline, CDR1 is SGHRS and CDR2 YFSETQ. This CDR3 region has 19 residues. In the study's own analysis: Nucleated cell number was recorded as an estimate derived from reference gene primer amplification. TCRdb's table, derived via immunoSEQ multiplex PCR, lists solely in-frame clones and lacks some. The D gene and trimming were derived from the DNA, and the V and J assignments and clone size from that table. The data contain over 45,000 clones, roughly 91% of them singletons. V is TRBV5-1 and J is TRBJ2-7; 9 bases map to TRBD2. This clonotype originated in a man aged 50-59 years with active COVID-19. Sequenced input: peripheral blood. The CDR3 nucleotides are TGCGCCAGCTCCCACCGGTGGACAGGTAGCGGGGGTAGAGGCTACGAGCAGTACTTC. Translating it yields CASSHRWTGSGGRGYEQYF.